This record covers a single T cell receptor beta chain. V was trimmed by 2 bases and J by 4 bases, leaving 18 bases between them. The germline CDR1 and CDR2 sequences are MNHEY and SVGAGI. The CDR3 covers 16 residues. These data come from a study of T cell changes during pregnancy in multiple sclerosis. The protocol was immunoSEQ multiplex PCR, while the TCRdb copy is restricted to in-frame clones and leaves out a portion. The sample has under 70,000 clones, approximately 92% seen once. This clonotype was obtained from a female donor with multiple sclerosis, enrolled in a pregnancy study. The sequencing used CD4+ T cells from peripheral blood mononuclear cells, collected after pregnancy. This rearrangement joins TRBV6-5 to TRBJ2-7; a possible D gene is TRBD2 (5 bases). The CDR3 sequence is CASSYPDSPPGYEQYF. The DNA for the CDR3 is TGTGCCAGCAGTTACCCGGACTCTCCCCCGGGATACGAGCAGTACTTC.